This T cell receptor (beta chain) was profiled in a study of blood T cell repertoires in COVID-19. TCRdb's copy holds only in-frame clones and misses some; the assay was immunoSEQ multiplex PCR. Of 45,000 to 65,000 clones in the sample, around 90% were seen once. The V gene lost 5 bases and the J gene lost 2 bases, with 11 bases spanning the gap. This CDR3 contains 14 residues. Germline V gene sequence: CDR1 SGHDN, CDR2 FVKESK. This sequence joins TRBV14 and TRBJ2-3; D is undetermined. Sequencing input: peripheral blood. The sequence came from a human donor with acute or convalescent COVID-19. The donor label of this sample is uncertain. CDR3: CASSKGQATDTQYF. CDR3 DNA: TGTGCCAGCAGCAAAGGTCAGGCCACAGATACGCAGTATTTT.